This TCR beta chain was sequenced in a study of T cells in Graves' hyperthyroidism and ophthalmopathy. The CDR3 totals 14 residues. CDR1 is SGHVS and CDR2 is FQNEAQ in the germline V gene. V was shortened by 2 bases and J by 5 bases, with 12 bases between the two germline ends. Amplification yielded TCR beta CDR3 regions, with RNA transcripts as the source. HTBI primers drove first-round RT-PCR of the TCR CDR3. TCRdb passed the multiplex PCR reads through MiXCR, listing each CDR3 protein once. The sample has 500,000 to 550,000 distinct CDR3 sequences; around 20% are singletons. The sequence came from a man between 18 and 29 years old with Graves' hyperthyroidism. V and J are TRBV7-8 and TRBJ1-2; D is uncertain. The specimen sequenced was blood. The CDR3: CASSLSEAVYGYTF. CDR3 DNA sequence: TGTGCCAGCAGCTTAAGCGAGGCAGTGTATGGCTACACCTTC.